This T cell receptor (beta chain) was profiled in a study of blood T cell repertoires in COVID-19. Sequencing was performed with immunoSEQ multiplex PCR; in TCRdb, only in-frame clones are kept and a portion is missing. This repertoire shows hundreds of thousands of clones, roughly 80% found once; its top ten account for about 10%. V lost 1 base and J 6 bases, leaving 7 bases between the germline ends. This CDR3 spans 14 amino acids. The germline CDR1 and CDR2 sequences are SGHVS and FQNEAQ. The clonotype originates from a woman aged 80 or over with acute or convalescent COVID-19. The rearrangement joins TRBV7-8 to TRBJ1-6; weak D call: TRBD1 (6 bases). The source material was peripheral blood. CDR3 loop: CASSLDRANSPLHF. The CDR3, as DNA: TGTGCCAGCAGCTTAGACAGGGCTAATTCACCCCTCCACTTT.